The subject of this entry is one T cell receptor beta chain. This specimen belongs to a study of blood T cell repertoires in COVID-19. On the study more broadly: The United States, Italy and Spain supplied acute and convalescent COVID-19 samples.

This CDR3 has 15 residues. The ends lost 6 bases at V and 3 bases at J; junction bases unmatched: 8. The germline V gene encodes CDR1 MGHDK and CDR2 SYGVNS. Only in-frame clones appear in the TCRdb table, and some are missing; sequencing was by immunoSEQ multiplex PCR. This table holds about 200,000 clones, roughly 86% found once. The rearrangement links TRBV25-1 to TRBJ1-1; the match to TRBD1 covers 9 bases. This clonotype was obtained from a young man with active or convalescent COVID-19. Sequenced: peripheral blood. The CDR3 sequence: CASRRTGAGDTEAFF. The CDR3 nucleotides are TGTGCCAGCAGAAGGACAGGGGCTGGGGACACTGAAGCTTTCTTT.